The 17 T cell receptor beta chains below come from one sample, sequenced in a study of blood T cell repertoires in COVID-19. The protocol was immunoSEQ multiplex PCR, while the TCRdb copy is restricted to in-frame clones and leaves out a portion. The sample yields about 290,000 clones, over 85% seen once. The sample was peripheral blood. Receptors originate from a woman in her thirties with COVID-19, enrolled during active disease.

This chain joins TRBV27 and TRBJ1-1; no reliable D call. The CDR3 contains 11 residues. Per the germline V gene, CDR1 is MNHEY and CDR2 is SMNVEV (reference sequence). Trimming left V 10 bases short and J 3 bases short, with 9 bases between. CDR3 in amino acids: CATRAYTEAFF. For the CDR3, the DNA is TGTGCCACCAGAGCGTACACTGAAGCTTTCTTT.

The chain has TRBV2 and TRBJ2-7, with 7 bases lining up with TRBD2. The ends lost 7 bases at V and 2 bases at J; junction bases unmatched: 8. The germline V gene encodes CDR1 SNHLY and CDR2 FYNNEI. The CDR3 runs 14 residues. The CDR3 reads CASKEGGLTYEQYF. For the CDR3, the DNA is TGTGCCAGCAAAGAGGGAGGGTTGACCTACGAGCAGTACTTC.

J is TRBJ2-4 and V is TRBV29-1, with 10 nucleotides matching TRBD1. There are 14 residues in the CDR3. V was clipped by 5 bases and J by 6 bases; unmatched bases: 7. In germline, CDR1 is SQVTM, CDR2 ANQGSEA. The CDR3 region has the DNA TGCAGCGTTCAGACAGGGGGCGGGGGAAACATTCAGTACTTC. Amino acid sequence: CSVQTGGGGNIQYF.

V is TRBV19 and J is TRBJ2-7; D ambiguous. The germline V gene encodes CDR1 LNHDA and CDR2 SQIVND (reference sequence). The CDR3 spans 14 residues. The V end lost 7 bases, the J end lost 0 bases, and 13 bases lay between the germline ends. CDR3 protein: CASTATSSSYEQYF. For the CDR3, the DNA is TGTGCCAGTACCGCCACCTCGAGCTCCTACGAGCAGTACTTC.

V and J are TRBV24-1 and TRBJ1-5; D is perhaps TRBD1 (5 bases). This CDR3 region has 13 residues. Trimming shortened V by 4 bases and J by 7 bases, and 10 bases separated the two germline ends. The V gene's germline CDR1 is KGHDR and CDR2 SFDVKD. This CDR3 is CATSDAGMQPQHF. The CDR3 nucleotides read TGTGCCACCAGTGACGCAGGGATGCAGCCCCAGCATTTT.

This clone was seen only once. The chain couples TRBV18 to TRBJ2-1; 9 bases align to TRBD1. Unmatched junction bases numbered 6, after V lost 4 bases and J lost 5 bases. Germline V gene data show CDR1 as KGHSH and CDR2 as LQKENI. This CDR3 region has 15 residues. CDR3 region: CASSQPGQGNNEQFF. For the CDR3, the DNA is TGTGCCAGCTCACAACCGGGACAGGGAAACAATGAGCAGTTCTTC.

This clone showed up just a few times. The J gene is TRBJ1-6, the V gene TRBV5-6; a possible D gene is TRBD1 (5 bases). The CDR3 is 14 residues long. Germline V gene data show CDR1 as SGHDT and CDR2 as YYEEEE. Between the trimmed V and J ends, which lost 1 base and 8 bases, there was a span of 10 bases. CDR3 bases: TGTGCCAGCAGCTTGAGGGGAGGTGATTCACCCCTCCACTTT. Its protein product is CASSLRGGDSPLHF.

The V gene is TRBV5-6, the J gene TRBJ2-7; D unclear. There are 14 residues in the CDR3. Germline CDR1 SGHDT, CDR2 YYEEEE. Trimming took off 2 bases at V and 5 bases at J, with 14 bases between the two ends. DNA of the CDR3: TGTGCCAGCAGCTTCAGTCGGAGTACCGACGAGCAGTACTTC. It specifies CASSFSRSTDEQYF.

The J gene is TRBJ2-1, the V gene TRBV4-1, with 8 bases lining up with TRBD2. The V and J ends lost 5 bases and 10 bases, in that order; junction bases with no gene match: 10. This CDR3 contains 14 residues. CDR1 MGHRA and CDR2 YSYEKL come from the germline V gene. The CDR3 spells CASSFRAGVGEQFF. For the CDR3, the DNA is TGCGCCAGCAGCTTCCGAGCGGGGGTGGGGGAGCAGTTCTTC.

As DNA, the CDR3 is TGTGCCAGCAGTTACCCCCCCGGGGAAGAGACCCAGTACTTC. Translated, it gives CASSYPPGEETQYF. The chain has TRBV6-5 and TRBJ2-5; TRBD2 might be the D (5 bases). Trimming stripped 2 bases from V and 3 bases from J, with 10 bases between. The length of the CDR3 is 14 residues. CDR1 MNHEY and CDR2 SVGAGI come from the germline V gene.

J is TRBJ1-1 and V is TRBV19; possible D gene TRBD1, 6 bases. The CDR3 is 13 amino acids. Germline assignment: CDR1 LNHDA and CDR2 SQIVND (reference sequence). With 3 bases removed from V and 8 bases from J, the gap between germline ends came to 13 bases. CDR3 in amino acids: CASSIAGVLEAFF. DNA for the CDR3: TGTGCCAGTAGTATTGCAGGGGTATTAGAAGCTTTCTTT.

This rearrangement joins TRBV27 to TRBJ2-7, with TRBD1 identical over 8 bases. This CDR3 contains 14 residues. Germline values: CDR1 MNHEY, CDR2 SMNVEV (reference sequence). V gave up 6 bases and J gave up 5 bases; unmatched junction bases: 9. DNA of the CDR3: TGTGCCAGCAGACCGGGACAGGTCTTACACGAGCAGTACTTC. Protein: CASRPGQVLHEQYF.

The chain couples TRBV7-2 to TRBJ2-3; 8 positions match TRBD2. The CDR3 is 15 residues long. V lost 6 bases, J lost 6 bases, and 11 bases stayed unmatched. Germline CDR1 is SGHTA and CDR2 is FQGNSA. For the CDR3, the DNA is TGTGCCAGCAGTGTCCAGCGGGGGAATAGGGATACGCAGTATTTT. It yields the protein CASSVQRGNRDTQYF.

This clone was observed a single time. V is TRBV12-3 or TRBV12-4 and J is TRBJ2-1, with D possibly being TRBD2 (6 bases). The V end was cut by 4 bases, the J end by 7 bases, with 8 bases between. CDR3 length equals 12 residues. CDR3 protein: CASSSGLNEQFF. The CDR3, as DNA: TGTGCCAGCAGTTCGGGACTTAATGAGCAGTTCTTC.

The chain combines TRBV28 with TRBJ2-3, with D tentatively TRBD2 (5 bases). From germline, CDR1 is MDHEN and CDR2 SYDVKM. The V gene lost 11 bases and the J gene lost 0 bases, with 12 bases spanning the gap. This CDR3 contains 13 residues. The CDR3 sequence is CAVRGLSTDTQYF. CDR3 coding DNA: TGTGCCGTCCGCGGACTGAGCACAGATACGCAGTATTTT. The full variable domain, its missing parts supplied by reference TRBV28 and TRBJ2-3, is DVKVTQSSRYLVKRTGEKVFLECVQDMDHENMFWYRQDPGLGLRLIYFSYDVKMKEKGDIPEGYSVSREKKERFSLILESASTNQTSMYLCAVRGLSTDTQYFGPGTRLTVL.

The genes are TRBV6-5 and TRBJ1-3; maybe TRBD1 (6 bases). The CDR3 sequence is 15 residues long. In germline, CDR1 is MNHEY, CDR2 SVGAGI. The V end lost 7 bases, the J end lost 1 base, and 14 bases lay between the germline ends. CDR3 loop: CASILRQGSGNTIYF. In DNA, the CDR3 is TGTGCCAGCATTCTACGGCAGGGGTCTGGAAACACCATATATTTT.

The CDR3 protein is CASSKGRGGYTF. CDR3 in DNA: TGTGCCAGTAGTAAAGGACGGGGTGGCTACACCTTC. The chain is built from TRBV19 and TRBJ1-2; D is uncertain. Deletions cut 4 bases from V and 7 bases from J, with 10 bases between. Germline V gene data show CDR1 as LNHDA and CDR2 as SQIVND (reference sequence). The CDR3 extends over 12 amino acids.